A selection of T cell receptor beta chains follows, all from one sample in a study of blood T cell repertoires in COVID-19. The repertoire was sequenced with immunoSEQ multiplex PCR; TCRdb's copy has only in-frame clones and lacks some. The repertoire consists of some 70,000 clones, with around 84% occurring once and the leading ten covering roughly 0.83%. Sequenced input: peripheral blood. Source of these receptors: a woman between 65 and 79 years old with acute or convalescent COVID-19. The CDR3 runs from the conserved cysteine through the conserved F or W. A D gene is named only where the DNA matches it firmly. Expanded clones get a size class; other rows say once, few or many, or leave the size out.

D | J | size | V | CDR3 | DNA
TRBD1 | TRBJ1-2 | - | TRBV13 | CASSFDRASGYTF | TGTGCCAGCAGCTTTGACAGGGCGAGTGGCTACACCTTC
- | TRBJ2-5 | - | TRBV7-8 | CASSASGLFKETQYF | TGTGCCAGCAGCGCCTCGGGACTCTTTAAAGAGACCCAGTACTTC
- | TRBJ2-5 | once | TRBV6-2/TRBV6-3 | CASSYLRGGETQYF | TGTGCCAGCAGTTACCTGCGGGGAGGAGAGACCCAGTACTTC
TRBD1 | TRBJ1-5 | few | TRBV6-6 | CASGYRGNQPQHF | TGTGCCAGCGGGTACAGGGGTAATCAGCCCCAGCATTTT
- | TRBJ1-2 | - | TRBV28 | CASSSRTPSGGYTF | TGTGCCAGCAGTTCAAGGACACCTTCAGGTGGCTACACCTTC
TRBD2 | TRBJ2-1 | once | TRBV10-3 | CAISELAGGYNEQFF | TGTGCCATCAGCGAACTAGCGGGGGGGTACAATGAGCAGTTCTTC
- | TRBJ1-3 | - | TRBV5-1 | CASSLTGFGDTIYF | TGCGCCAGCAGCTTGACGGGCTTCGGGGACACCATATATTTT
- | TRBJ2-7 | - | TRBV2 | CASRLDYEQYF | TGTGCCAGCAGATTAGACTACGAGCAGTACTTC
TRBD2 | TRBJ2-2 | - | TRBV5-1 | CASSAETSGGTNTGELFF | TGCGCCAGCAGCGCCGAGACTAGCGGGGGGACGAACACCGGGGAGCTGTTTTTT
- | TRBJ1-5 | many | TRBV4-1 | CASSQGIQAHQPQHF | TGCGCCAGCAGCCAAGGAATACAGGCTCATCAGCCCCAGCATTTT
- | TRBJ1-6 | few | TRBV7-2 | CASSFTGRGDSPLHF | TGTGCCAGCAGCTTTACGGGCAGGGGTGACTCACCCCTCCACTTT
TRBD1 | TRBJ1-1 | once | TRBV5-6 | CASSSLTGGAAAFF | TGTGCCAGCAGCTCTCTTACAGGGGGTGCTGCCGCTTTCTTT
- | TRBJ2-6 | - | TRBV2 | CASSEQGKGGANVLTF | TGTGCCAGCAGTGAGCAGGGCAAGGGTGGGGCCAACGTCCTGACTTTC
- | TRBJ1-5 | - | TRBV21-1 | CASSLTDTYSNQPQHF | TGTGCCAGCAGTCTGACAGACACCTATAGCAATCAGCCCCAGCATTTT
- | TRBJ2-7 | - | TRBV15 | CATSPSGGSYEQYF | TGTGCCACCAGCCCTTCCGGGGGTTCCTACGAGCAGTACTTC
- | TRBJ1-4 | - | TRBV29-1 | CSAAVGEKLFF | TGCAGCGCCGCGGTAGGAGAAAAACTGTTTTTT
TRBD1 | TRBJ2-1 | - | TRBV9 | CASSDRDRGLEGSYNEQFF | TGTGCCAGCAGCGACCGGGACAGGGGGCTGGAAGGATCCTACAATGAGCAGTTCTTC
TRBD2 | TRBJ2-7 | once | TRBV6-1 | CASSEQGGSSYEQYF | TGTGCCAGCAGTGAACAGGGCGGGAGCTCCTACGAGCAGTACTTC
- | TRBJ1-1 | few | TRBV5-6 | CASSHINLNTEAFF | TGTGCCAGCAGCCATATTAACTTGAACACTGAAGCTTTCTTT
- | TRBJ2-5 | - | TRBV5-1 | CASSLARSGVLRETQYF | TGCGCCAGCAGCTTGGCCAGAAGCGGCGTACTTCGGGAGACCCAGTACTTC
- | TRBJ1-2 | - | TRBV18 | CASSPETFGYTF | TGTGCCAGCTCACCGGAGACTTTCGGCTACACCTTC
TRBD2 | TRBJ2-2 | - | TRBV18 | CASSRRGGPVDAGELFF | TGTGCCAGCTCAAGGCGCGGGGGGCCGGTGGATGCCGGGGAGCTGTTTTTT
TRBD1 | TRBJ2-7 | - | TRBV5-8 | CASSLSRGQYEQYF | TGTGCCAGCAGCTTGTCGAGGGGGCAGTACGAGCAGTACTTC
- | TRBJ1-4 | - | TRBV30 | CAWDSGIGKLFF | TGTGCCTGGGACAGCGGAATCGGTAAACTGTTTTTT
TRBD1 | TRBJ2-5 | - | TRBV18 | CASSPDRETQYF | TGTGCCAGCTCACCGGACAGGGAGACCCAGTACTTC
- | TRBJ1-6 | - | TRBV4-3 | CASSQDRVGNSPLHF | TGCGCCAGCAGCCAAGACAGGGTCGGTAATTCACCCCTCCACTTT
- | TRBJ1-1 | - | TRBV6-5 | CASSYIFGDTEAFF | TGTGCCAGCAGTTACATATTCGGGGACACTGAAGCTTTCTTT
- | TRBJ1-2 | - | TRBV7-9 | CASSFGQPVNYGYTF | TGTGCCAGCAGCTTCGGACAGCCCGTTAACTATGGCTACACCTTC
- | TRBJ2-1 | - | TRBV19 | CASSTPPGRVAANSYNEQFF | TGTGCCAGTAGTACCCCGCCGGGTAGGGTAGCGGCTAATTCCTACAATGAGCAGTTCTTC
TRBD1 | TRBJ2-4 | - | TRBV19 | CASSAQGTIQYF | TGTGCCAGTAGTGCACAGGGGACCATTCAGTACTTC
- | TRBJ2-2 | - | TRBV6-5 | CASSPFRGAGELFF | TGTGCCAGCAGTCCTTTCAGGGGAGCCGGGGAGCTGTTTTTT
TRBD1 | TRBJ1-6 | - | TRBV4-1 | CASSLEVVGQGARGRSPLHF | TGCGCCAGCAGCCTAGAAGTAGTCGGGCAGGGGGCCCGGGGTAGGTCACCCCTCCACTTT
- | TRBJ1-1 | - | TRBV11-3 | CASSLERSTEAFF | TGTGCCAGCAGCTTAGAAAGGAGCACTGAAGCTTTCTTT
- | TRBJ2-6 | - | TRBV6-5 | CASSLGSVANVLTF | TGTGCCAGCAGTCTCGGGTCTGTGGCCAACGTCCTGACTTTC
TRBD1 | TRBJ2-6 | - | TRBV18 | CASSLGQGNGANVLTF | TGTGCCAGCTCACTCGGACAGGGAAACGGGGCCAACGTCCTGACTTTC
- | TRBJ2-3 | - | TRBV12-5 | CASGPRGGSTDTQYF | TGTGCTAGTGGCCCTAGGGGCGGAAGCACAGATACGCAGTATTTT
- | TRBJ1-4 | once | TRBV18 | CASSPIATNEKLFF | TGTGCCAGCTCACCAATAGCAACTAATGAAAAACTGTTTTTT
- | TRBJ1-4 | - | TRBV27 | CASSLYGGRANEKLFF | TGTGCCAGCAGTTTATATGGAGGGAGAGCTAATGAAAAACTGTTTTTT
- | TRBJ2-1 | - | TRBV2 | CASSRYNEQFF | TGTGCCAGCAGCCGGTACAATGAGCAGTTCTTC
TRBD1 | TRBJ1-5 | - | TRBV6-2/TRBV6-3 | CASSSQGGIQPQHF | TGTGCCAGCAGTTCACAGGGGGGCATTCAGCCCCAGCATTTT
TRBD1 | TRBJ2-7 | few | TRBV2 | CASSENSGTGVEQYF | TGTGCCAGCAGTGAAAACTCGGGGACAGGGGTCGAGCAGTACTTC
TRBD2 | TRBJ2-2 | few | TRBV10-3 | CAIRENYGGGNTGELFF | TGTGCCATCAGGGAGAATTACGGGGGGGGAAACACCGGGGAGCTGTTTTTT
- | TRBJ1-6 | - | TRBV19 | CASSIGRVNSPLHF | TGTGCCAGTAGTATCGGCAGGGTCAATTCACCCCTCCACTTT
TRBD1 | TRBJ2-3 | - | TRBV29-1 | CSVEGTVSTDTQYF | TGCAGCGTTGAGGGGACAGTCAGCACAGATACGCAGTATTTT
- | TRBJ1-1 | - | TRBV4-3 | CASSQEDRNTEAFF | TGCGCCAGCAGCCAAGAGGACAGGAACACTGAAGCTTTCTTT
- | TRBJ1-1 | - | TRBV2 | CASDKGVEAFF | TGTGCCAGCGACAAGGGGGTTGAAGCTTTCTTT
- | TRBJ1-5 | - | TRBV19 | CASTLAGGGNQPQHF | TGTGCCAGTACCTTAGCGGGGGGGGGCAATCAGCCCCAGCATTTT
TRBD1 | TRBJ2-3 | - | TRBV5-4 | CASSLVTGGTDTQYF | TGTGCCAGCAGCTTGGTGACAGGGGGTACAGATACGCAGTATTTT
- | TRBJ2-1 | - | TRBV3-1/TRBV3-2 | CASSLRGYNEQFF | TGTGCCAGCAGCCTCCGGGGCTACAATGAGCAGTTCTTC
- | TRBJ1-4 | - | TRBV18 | CASSSPPGNEKLFF | TGTGCCAGCTCATCCCCCCCGGGAAATGAAAAACTGTTTTTT
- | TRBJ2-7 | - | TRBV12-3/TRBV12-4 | CASRLPPGDEQYF | TGTGCCAGCAGACTTCCTCCGGGGGACGAGCAGTACTTC
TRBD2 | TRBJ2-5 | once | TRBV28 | CASSLGVAGGGETQYF | TGTGCCAGCAGTTTAGGGGTAGCGGGAGGTGGGGAGACCCAGTACTTC
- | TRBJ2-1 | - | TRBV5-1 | CASSVESGTGQFF | TGCGCCAGCAGCGTCGAGTCAGGGACTGGGCAGTTCTTC
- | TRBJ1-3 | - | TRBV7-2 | CASSPRALLSGNTIYF | TGTGCCAGCAGCCCGCGGGCCTTGCTCTCTGGAAACACCATATATTTT
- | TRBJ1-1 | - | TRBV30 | CAWSVTGSTEAFF | TGTGCCTGGAGTGTAACAGGGTCCACTGAAGCTTTCTTT
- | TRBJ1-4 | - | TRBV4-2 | CASSQDRGGEKLFF | TGTGCCAGCAGCCAAGACAGGGGTGGTGAAAAACTGTTTTTT
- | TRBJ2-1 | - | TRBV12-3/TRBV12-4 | CASSLAGGLEFF | TGTGCCAGCAGTTTAGCCGGGGGTTTGGAGTTCTTC
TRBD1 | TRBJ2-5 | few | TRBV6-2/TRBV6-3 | CASSYSTGDLETQYF | TGTGCCAGCAGTTACTCTACAGGGGATTTGGAGACCCAGTACTTC
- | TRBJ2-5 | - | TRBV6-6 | CASSYLASEQTQYF | TGTGCCAGCAGTTATCTAGCCAGCGAGCAGACCCAGTACTTC